Each of the 28 T cell receptor beta chains below was sequenced from the same sample in a study of blood T cell repertoires in COVID-19. This table comes from immunoSEQ multiplex PCR, and its TCRdb copy is limited to in-frame clones, with some not included. The data contain some 180,000 clones, more than 85% of them seen just once; the ten biggest clones take up just under 25%. The specimen sequenced was PBMCs or T cells enriched from blood (not recorded which). Source of these receptors: a woman between 40 and 55 years old in a cohort exposed to, infected with or recovered from COVID-19 (not recorded which).

This clone was recorded once. The chain has TRBV5-4 and TRBJ2-1; 10 bases agree with TRBD2. The ends lost 0 bases at V and 15 bases at J; junction bases unmatched: 9. Germline V gene data show CDR1 as SGHNT and CDR2 as YYREEE (reference sequence). This CDR3 is built from 14 residues. DNA for the CDR3: TGTGCCAGCAGCTTGGTGGCCCGGACTAGCGGTCTGTTCTTC. Translation: CASSLVARTSGLFF.

This chain joins TRBV4-2 and TRBJ2-1; 9 bases map to TRBD1. CDR1 LGHNA and CDR2 YNFKEQ come from the germline V gene. Trimming removed 5 bases from V and 6 bases from J; junction bases left unmatched: 11. There are 16 residues in the CDR3. The CDR3 protein is CASSGGLGQGSNEQFF. CDR3 nucleotide sequence: TGTGCCAGCAGCGGGGGGCTGGGACAGGGATCCAATGAGCAGTTCTTC.

The chain couples TRBV15 to TRBJ1-2; no firm D call. V lost 9 bases to trimming and J lost 5 bases, with 22 bases between them. This CDR3 contains 15 residues. Germline V CDR1 and CDR2: LNHNV, YYDKDF (reference sequence). Here the CDR3 reads CATGDSDYFNYGYTF. The CDR3 DNA reads as TGTGCCACGGGAGATTCGGACTACTTCAATTATGGCTACACCTTC.

CDR3 DNA sequence: TGTGCCAGCAGCATCAGGCGGGATTACGAGCAGTACTTC. Residues: CASSIRRDYEQYF. This rearrangement joins TRBV27 to TRBJ2-7, with TRBD2 as a possible D gene (6 bases). CDR3 size: 13 residues. Trimming took off 6 bases at V and 4 bases at J, with 13 bases between the two ends. Looked up from germline, CDR1 is MNHEY and CDR2 is SMNVEV (reference sequence).

This CDR3 reads CASILEDRDGYTF. The CDR3, as DNA: TGTGCCAGCATATTGGAAGACAGGGATGGCTACACCTTC. The J gene is TRBJ1-2, the V gene TRBV7-9; 7 nucleotides align to TRBD1. CDR1 and CDR2 (germline): SEHNR, FQNEAQ (reference sequence). V lost 7 bases to trimming and J lost 6 bases; unmatched junction nucleotides: 8. The CDR3 sequence is 13 residues long.

The rearrangement links TRBV5-4 to TRBJ1-2; no clear D gene. Trimming removed 5 bases from V and 5 bases from J, with 16 bases in between. The length of the CDR3 is 14 residues. Germline CDR1 reads SGHNT; CDR2 reads YYREEE (reference sequence). The CDR3 DNA follows: TGTGCCAGCAGTTCTAGGACTTCTGGGTATGGCTACACCTTC. It yields the protein CASSSRTSGYGYTF.

J is TRBJ1-4 and V is TRBV5-4; D gene ambiguous. V lost 3 bases to trimming and J lost 8 bases, with 11 bases between them. CDR1 and CDR2 (germline): SGHNT, YYREEE (reference sequence). The CDR3 loop spans 13 amino acids. CDR3 residues: CASSSKIGEKLFF. The CDR3 DNA reads TGTGCCAGCAGCTCGAAGATTGGCGAAAAACTGTTTTTT.

CDR3 sequence reads: CASSLPFRQNYGYTF. CDR3 coding DNA: TGTGCCAGCAGCTTGCCGTTCAGACAGAACTATGGCTACACCTTC. V gene TRBV5-6 combines with J gene TRBJ1-2, with a possible D match to TRBD1 (5 bases). The length of the CDR3 is 15 residues. The V end was cut by 1 base, the J end by 2 bases, with 12 bases between. Germline assignment: CDR1 SGHDT and CDR2 YYEEEE.

This rearrangement joins TRBV5-1 to TRBJ1-1, with unresolved D. The ends were cut back, 2 bases at V and 0 bases at J, with 14 bases in the middle. This CDR3 is 16 amino acids long. Germline V gives CDR1 SGHRS, CDR2 YFSETQ. The chain's CDR3 is CASSLRTGEVNTEAFF. CDR3 in DNA: TGCGCCAGCAGCTTACGGACCGGGGAAGTGAACACTGAAGCTTTCTTT.

The V call is TRBV18, the J call TRBJ2-3, with TRBD2 identical over 7 bases. Per the germline V gene, CDR1 is KGHSH and CDR2 is LQKENI. The CDR3 consists of 16 residues. Trimming cost V 3 bases and J 5 bases; bases outside gene matches: 11. The CDR3 here is CASSPSGAGDVDTQYF. For the CDR3, the DNA is TGTGCCAGCTCACCCAGCGGCGCGGGAGATGTAGATACGCAGTATTTT.

The V and J genes are TRBV5-4 and TRBJ2-1; D call uncertain. Germline V CDR1 and CDR2: SGHNT, YYREEE (reference sequence). Trimming took off 0 bases at V and 6 bases at J, with 7 bases between the two ends. The length of the CDR3 is 13 residues. The CDR3 DNA is TGTGCCAGCAGCTTGGGGTACACCAATGAGCAGTTCTTC. Its translation is CASSLGYTNEQFF.

This chain uses TRBV28 with TRBJ2-1; D may be TRBD1 (6 bases). Germline CDR1 reads MDHEN; CDR2 reads SYDVKM. The CDR3 runs 16 residues. Trimming removed 6 bases from V and 2 bases from J, with 17 bases in between. Here the CDR3 DNA reads TGTGCCAGCAGCCGTCTGACAGGATCCCCCTACAATGAGCAGTTCTTC. Its translation: CASSRLTGSPYNEQFF.

The chain couples TRBV12-3 or TRBV12-4 to TRBJ1-5; 8 positions agree with TRBD1. This CDR3 has 13 residues. The V and J ends lost 6 bases and 6 bases, in that order; junction bases with no gene match: 4. In nucleotides, the CDR3 is TGTGCCAGCAGCCGGACAGGGCTTCAGCCCCAGCATTTT. It translates to CASSRTGLQPQHF.

The chain couples TRBV6-2 or TRBV6-3 to TRBJ1-1; 11 nucleotides align to TRBD1. Germline lookup yields CDR1 MNHEY and CDR2 SVGEGT. The CDR3 is made up of 15 amino acids. V shed 4 bases and J 13 bases; nucleotides not matched to a gene: 14. CDR3 sequence (DNA): TGTGCCAGCAGTTCGCCGGGACAGGGGGAGCCCAAGGGTTTCTTT. Its translation is CASSSPGQGEPKGFF.

The V call is TRBV3-1 (or the pseudogene TRBV3-2), the J call TRBJ1-5; perhaps TRBD1 as D (6 bases). The V and J ends lost 0 bases and 4 bases respectively, with 16 bases between them. The CDR3 totals 17 residues. Germline assignment: CDR1 LGHDT and CDR2 YNNKEL (reference sequence). The CDR3 DNA reads TGTGCCAGCAGCCAAGAAAACAGGGTAAAGTCGAATCAGCCCCAGCATTTT. Translating gives CASSQENRVKSNQPQHF.

CDR3 sequence reads: CASSINRGETQYF. CDR3 coding DNA: TGTGCCAGCAGTATCAACAGGGGAGAGACCCAGTACTTC. The chain joins TRBV6-5 to TRBJ2-5; TRBD1 matches 7 bases. Germline V gene sequence: CDR1 MNHEY, CDR2 SVGAGI. V lost 5 bases and J lost 4; bases outside the gene matches: 4. The CDR3 is 13 residues long.

CDR3 sequence: CASSQTSGGPGTQYF. The CDR3 nucleotides read TGTGCCAGCAGCCAGACTAGCGGGGGCCCCGGGACCCAGTACTTC. The genes are TRBV13 and TRBJ2-5, with 12 bases identical to TRBD2. Germline CDR1 reads PRHDT; CDR2 reads FYEKMQ (reference sequence). Trimming took 5 bases from V and 7 from J; bases not matched to a gene: 8. The CDR3 spans 15 residues.

This rearrangement joins TRBV21-1 to TRBJ2-7; the table's D call, TRBD1, was not checked against the DNA. TRBV21-1 is marked as a pseudogene. The length of the CDR3 is 15 residues. For the CDR3, the DNA is TGTGCCAGCAGCAAAGAAAACAGGGCCTCCTACGAGCAGTACTTC. Translation gives CASSKENRASYEQYF.

J is TRBJ2-7 and V is TRBV5-1, with TRBD1 matching 9 bases. V trimming: 3 bases; J trimming: 3 bases; junction bases outside the gene matches: 19. CDR3 size: 19 residues. Germline loops: CDR1 SGHRS, CDR2 YFSETQ. CDR3 sequence reads: CASSSQRTGDPRWDYEQYF. CDR3 coding DNA: TGCGCCAGCAGCTCCCAACGGACAGGGGACCCCCGCTGGGACTACGAGCAGTACTTC.

The gene calls are TRBV2 and TRBJ2-5, with D perhaps TRBD2 (6 bases). Germline CDR1 and CDR2: SNHLY and FYNNEI. The CDR3 runs to 15 residues. The V end was cut by 4 bases, the J end by 3 bases, with 15 bases between. The DNA for the CDR3 is TGTGCCAGCAGTGCCAATAGCGGAGATGAAGAGACCCAGTACTTC. Residues: CASSANSGDEETQYF.

The chain carries TRBV2 and TRBJ2-7, with 9 positions matching TRBD1. CDR3 size: 14 residues. The V gene end was trimmed by 6 bases and the J gene end by 1 base; junction bases not matched to a gene: 4. Germline V lookup: CDR1 SNHLY, CDR2 FYNNEI. This CDR3 is CASSAGTGSYEQYF. CDR3 bases: TGTGCCAGCAGCGCCGGGACAGGGTCCTACGAGCAGTACTTC.

The chain uses TRBV10-3 and TRBJ1-5; 7 bases align to TRBD1. The germline V gene has CDR1 ENHRY and CDR2 SYGVKD. The length of the CDR3 is 14 residues. V lost 8 bases to trimming and J lost 1 base; unmatched junction nucleotides: 5. The CDR3 loop reads CAIGKQGSNQPQHF. The CDR3 nucleotides read TGTGCCATCGGGAAACAGGGGAGCAATCAGCCCCAGCATTTT.

The rearrangement joins TRBV19 to TRBJ1-5, with 7 bases matching TRBD1. V lost 6 bases and J lost 5; bases outside the gene matches: 4. CDR1 is LNHDA, CDR2 SQIVND, per germline (reference sequence). This CDR3 is 13 amino acids long. The CDR3 spells CASSGTDHQPQHF. Here the CDR3 DNA reads TGTGCCAGTAGCGGGACAGATCATCAGCCCCAGCATTTT.

The chain joins TRBV5-1 to TRBJ2-2; TRBD1 might be the D (5 bases). The CDR3 is made up of 16 amino acids. Trimming cost V 4 bases and J 3 bases, with 16 bases left between them. CDR1 is SGHRS, CDR2 YFSETQ, per germline. CDR3 amino acids: CASSLGWQGDTGELFF. CDR3 nucleotide sequence: TGCGCCAGCAGCCTGGGGTGGCAGGGTGACACCGGGGAGCTGTTTTTT.

The genes are TRBV6-2 or TRBV6-3 and TRBJ1-6; D remains ambiguous. The ends were cut back, 6 bases at V and 11 bases at J, with 17 bases in the middle. Germline CDR1 MNHEY, CDR2 SVGEGT. The CDR3 runs to 14 residues. CDR3 sequence (DNA): TGTGCCAGCAGCCCGCCCCGGGGTCGGGCACCCCTCCACTTT. It yields the protein CASSPPRGRAPLHF.

This clone appeared once. The genes are TRBV11-2 and TRBJ1-2; D gene uncertain. The V and J ends lost 5 bases and 2 bases respectively, with 15 bases between them. The CDR3 loop spans 15 amino acids. Germline lookup yields CDR1 SGHAT and CDR2 FQNNGV. This CDR3 is CASSPSGRNNYGYTF. Here the CDR3 DNA reads TGTGCCAGCAGCCCGAGTGGGAGGAACAACTATGGCTACACCTTC.

The rearrangement joins TRBV7-7 to TRBJ2-1; D possibly corresponds to TRBD1 (5 bases). Germline CDR1 SSHAT, CDR2 FNYEAQ (reference sequence). V was cut by 1 base and J by 2 bases, with 6 bases left in between. The CDR3 has 14 residues. The CDR3 coding sequence is TGTGCCAGCAGCTTAGGGGGCCCCTACAATGAGCAGTTCTTC. Its translation is CASSLGGPYNEQFF.

The chain joins TRBV28 to TRBJ1-5; TRBD1 matches at 7 bases. Germline trimming cut 5 bases from V and 7 bases from J; bases unmatched to any gene: 11. Looked up from germline, CDR1 is MDHEN and CDR2 is SYDVKM. The CDR3 runs to 15 residues. DNA for the CDR3: TGTGCCAGCAGTCCAGACAGGGTGGTAAGACAGCCCCAGCATTTT. Translation: CASSPDRVVRQPQHF.